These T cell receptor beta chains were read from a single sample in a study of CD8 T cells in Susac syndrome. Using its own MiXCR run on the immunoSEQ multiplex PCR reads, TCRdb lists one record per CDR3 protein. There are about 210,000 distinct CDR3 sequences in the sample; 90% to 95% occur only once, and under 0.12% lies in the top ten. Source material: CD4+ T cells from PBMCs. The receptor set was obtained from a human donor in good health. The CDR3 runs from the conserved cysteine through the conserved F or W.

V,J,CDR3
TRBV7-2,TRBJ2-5,CASSPKRQVFAETQYF
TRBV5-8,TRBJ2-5,CASSLGSGQGVGETQYF
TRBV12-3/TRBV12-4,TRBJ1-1,CASRSLMENTEAFF
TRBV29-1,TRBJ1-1,CSVVEGVSGAAFF
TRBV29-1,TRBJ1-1,CSVSTGGDTEAFF
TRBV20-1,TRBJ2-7,CSAGSGNEQYF
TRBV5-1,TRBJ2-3,CASRTGTGRWERGTQYF
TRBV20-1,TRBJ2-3,CSRTLGLAGVDTQYF
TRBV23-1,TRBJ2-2,CASSLPLGQAHTGELFF
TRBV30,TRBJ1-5,CAWGAGPNQPQHF
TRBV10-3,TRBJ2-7,CAISVRDKDEQYF
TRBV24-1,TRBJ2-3,CATSEGDTQYF
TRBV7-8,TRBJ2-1,CASSSTGQGTIGQFF